This T cell receptor (beta chain) was sequenced during a study of T cell repertoires in cytomegalovirus infection. Overall study findings and caveats: Clonotypes of TCR beta that were HLA-C-restricted and CMV-specific dominated the ex vivo response.

Trimming shortened V by 4 bases and J by 3 bases, and 11 bases separated the two germline ends. CDR3 length: 14 residues. Germline values: CDR1 SGHRS, CDR2 YFSETQ. Using its own MiXCR run on the reads, TCRdb lists one record per CDR3 protein. The table lists under 500,000 distinct CDR3 sequences, approximately 42% of them singletons. On this clonotype itself: Antigen unknown.

The sequence derives from a human donor in good health (CMV status not recorded). Some clones in this sample may be carry-over from other donors' samples. The sample in question was cultured PBMCs, obtained from culture after CMV antigen stimulation. The V gene is TRBV5-1, the J gene TRBJ2-1; D unclear. CDR3 sequence reads: CASSHVQLYNEQFF. CDR3 in DNA: TGCGCCAGCAGCCATGTGCAGCTCTACAATGAGCAGTTCTTC.